Listed below are T cell receptor beta chains from one sample, sequenced in a study of MAIT cells during Salmonella Paratyphi A infection. TCRdb passed the 5' RACE reads through MiXCR, listing each CDR3 protein once. The data contain approximately 640 distinct CDR3 sequences, 14% of them singletons. Source: MAIT cells from PBMCs, taken at the first sampling point of the challenge study. The receptor source for this set is a person between 18 and 75 years old who was deliberately infected with Salmonella Paratyphi A in a paratyphoid fever challenge study. Both conserved end residues are part of each CDR3. Fields, in order: clone size, D gene, J gene, V gene, CDR3 protein, CDR3 DNA. A D gene is named only where the DNA matches it firmly. Only some rows state a clone size, as once, few, many or a class for expanded clones.

NA | TRBD2 | TRBJ2-1 | TRBV6-2/TRBV6-3 | CASSVLAGDYNEQFF | TGTGCCAGCAGTGTTCTAGCGGGGGACTACAATGAGCAGTTCTTC
medium-sized | TRBD1 | TRBJ2-2 | TRBV20-1 | CSAKPTGNGDTGELFF | TGCAGTGCTAAGCCGACAGGGAACGGGGACACCGGGGAGCTGTTTTTT
large | TRBD1 | TRBJ2-2 | TRBV6-4 | CASSFDRDTGELFF | TGTGCCAGCAGTTTCGACAGGGACACCGGGGAGCTGTTTTTT
NA | TRBD1 | TRBJ2-3 | TRBV6-4 | CASSDGQGADTQYF | TGTGCCAGCAGTGACGGACAGGGGGCAGATACGCAGTATTTT
NA | TRBD2 | TRBJ2-1 | TRBV6-4 | CASSDSGGTNEQFF | TGTGCCAGCAGTGACTCGGGGGGGACTAATGAGCAGTTCTTC
large | NA | TRBJ2-3 | TRBV6-4 | CASSTTSTDTQYF | TGTGCCAGCAGCACCACTAGCACAGATACGCAGTATTTT
medium-sized | TRBD1 | TRBJ2-5 | TRBV20-1 | CSAGTGEVRETQYF | TGCAGTGCTGGGACAGGGGAGGTCCGAGAGACCCAGTACTTC
NA | TRBD2 | TRBJ2-1 | TRBV6-4 | CASSVAGGRNEQFF | TGTGCCAGCAGTGTAGCGGGAGGACGGAATGAGCAGTTCTTC
medium-sized | NA | TRBJ2-2 | TRBV6-4 | CASSDSAESGELFF | TGTGCCAGCAGTGACTCGGCGGAATCCGGGGAGCTGTTTTTT
medium-sized | TRBD1 | TRBJ2-7 | TRBV20-1 | CSATTGERDYEQYF | TGCAGTGCTACTACAGGGGAGAGGGACTACGAGCAGTACTTC
medium-sized | TRBD1 | TRBJ2-2 | TRBV6-4 | CASSDGQGTGELFF | TGTGCCAGCAGTGATGGACAGGGCACCGGGGAGCTGTTTTTT
medium-sized | NA | TRBJ1-6 | TRBV5-1 | CASSLDKGNSPLHF | TGCGCCAGCAGCTTGGATAAGGGTAATTCACCCCTCCACTTT
few | TRBD2 | TRBJ2-7 | TRBV23-1 | CASIRLAGGRVAEQYF | TGCGCCAGCATTCGACTAGCGGGGGGCCGGGTAGCCGAGCAGTACTTC
NA | TRBD1 | TRBJ2-7 | TRBV23-1 | CASSQSRGHYEQYF | TGCGCCAGCAGTCAATCAAGGGGGCACTACGAGCAGTACTTC
NA | NA | TRBJ1-1 | TRBV4-1 | CASSMKADVGNTEAFF | TGCGCCAGCAGCATGAAGGCGGATGTAGGGAACACTGAAGCTTTCTTT
NA | NA | TRBJ1-5 | TRBV6-6 | CASSYAAEGQPQHF | TGTGCCAGCAGTTACGCGGCAGAGGGACAGCCCCAGCATTTT
large | NA | TRBJ2-7 | TRBV11-2 | CASSLGDEQYF | TGTGCCAGCAGCTTAGGGGACGAGCAGTACTTC
medium-sized | NA | TRBJ1-5 | TRBV6-2/TRBV6-3 | CASSSSAVQPQHF | TGTGCCAGCAGTTCCAGCGCGGTTCAGCCCCAGCATTTT
large | NA | TRBJ2-3 | TRBV7-9 | CASSLAIPFADTQYF | TGTGCCAGCAGCTTGGCGATCCCGTTCGCAGATACGCAGTATTTT
NA | NA | TRBJ1-2 | TRBV27 | CASSPLPPGRTNYGYTF | TGTGCCAGCAGTCCACTACCCCCGGGACGGACTAACTATGGCTACACCTTC
NA | NA | TRBJ2-7 | TRBV5-1 | CASSLPTDTYEQYF | TGCGCCAGCAGCTTGCCCACCGATACCTACGAGCAGTACTTC
few | NA | TRBJ2-2 | TRBV24-1 | CATSDLNIETGELFF | TGTGCCACCAGTGATTTGAACATCGAGACCGGGGAGCTGTTTTTT